This record covers a single TCR beta chain. These data originate in a study of control samples from healthy donors and cancer patients. Assay used: immunoSEQ multiplex PCR; TCRdb lists only in-frame clones, some missing. Seen here are under 85,000 clones, about nine tenths observed once, and the top ten hold about 6%. Per the germline V gene, CDR1 is SGDLS and CDR2 is YYNGEE. This CDR3 region has 14 residues. The V gene lost 0 bases and the J gene lost 0 bases, with 7 bases spanning the gap. The receptor was isolated from a man aged 55-75 years with colorectal cancer. Source material: PBMCs. The rearrangement joins TRBV9 to TRBJ2-7, with D perhaps matching TRBD2 (5 bases). CDR3 sequence reads: CASSVGRNSYEQYF. CDR3 DNA: TGTGCCAGCAGCGTAGGGAGGAACTCCTACGAGCAGTACTTC.